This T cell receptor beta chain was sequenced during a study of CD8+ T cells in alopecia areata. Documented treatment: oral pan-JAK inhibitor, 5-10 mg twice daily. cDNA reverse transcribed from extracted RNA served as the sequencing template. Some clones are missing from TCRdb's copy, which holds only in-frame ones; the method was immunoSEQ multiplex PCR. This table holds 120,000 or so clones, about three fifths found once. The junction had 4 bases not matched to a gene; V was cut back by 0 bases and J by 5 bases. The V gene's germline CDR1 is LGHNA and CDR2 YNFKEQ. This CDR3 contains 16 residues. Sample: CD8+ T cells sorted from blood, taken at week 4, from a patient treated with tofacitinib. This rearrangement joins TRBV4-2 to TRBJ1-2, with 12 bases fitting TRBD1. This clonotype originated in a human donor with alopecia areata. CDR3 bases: TGTGCCAGCAGCCAAGAGGGACAGGGGGCTCGGTATGGCTACACCTTC. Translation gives CASSQEGQGARYGYTF.